One T cell receptor (beta chain) is described in this entry. This sample is part of a study of blood T cell repertoires in COVID-19. The V end was cut by 0 bases, the J end by 2 bases, with 10 bases between. Germline CDR1 is LGHNA and CDR2 is YNFKEQ. This CDR3 is 15 amino acids long. TCRdb's table, derived via immunoSEQ multiplex PCR, lists solely in-frame clones and lacks some. The sample has about 68,000 clones, approximately 79% seen once. V is TRBV4-2 and J is TRBJ1-1; D remains ambiguous. Sequencing was done on a sample of peripheral blood. The TCR originated in a woman aged 45 to 65 with acute or convalescent COVID-19. CDR3 sequence: CASSQDWQDNTEAFF. In DNA, the CDR3 is TGTGCCAGCAGCCAAGATTGGCAGGATAACACTGAAGCTTTCTTT.